Presented here are 32 T cell receptor beta chains from one specimen sequenced in a study of shared clonotypes between healthy human individuals. TCRdb's copy holds only in-frame clones and misses some; the assay was immunoSEQ multiplex PCR. The sample consists of about 1 million clones, around 76% of them appearing once. The sample consisted of memory CD4+ T cells sorted from blood. Subset given: CD45RA-negative fraction. These receptors were collected from a young man in good health.

This chain links TRBV6-4 with TRBJ1-2; D is unresolved. V lost 0 bases and J lost 8, with 7 bases in between. The CDR3 is made up of 12 amino acids. From germline, CDR1 is MRHNA and CDR2 SNTAGT. The CDR3 reads CASSDSIGGYTF. CDR3 sequence (DNA): TGTGCCAGCAGTGACTCCATAGGGGGCTACACCTTC.

The chain uses TRBV6-5 and TRBJ1-5; no clear D gene. Germline CDR1 and CDR2: MNHEY and SVGAGI. The CDR3 spans 13 residues. For the CDR3, the DNA is TGTGCTTCGAGGGCGCACGGCAATCAGCCCCAGCATTTT. Its protein is CASRAHGNQPQHF.

The rearrangement uses TRBV18 and TRBJ1-2; D ambiguous. With 2 bases removed from V and 3 bases from J, the gap between germline ends came to 13 bases. The CDR3 is 15 amino acids. Germline V lookup: CDR1 KGHSH, CDR2 LQKENI. CDR3 residues: CASSPMVQAHYGYTF. The CDR3 DNA reads as TGTGCCAGCTCACCAATGGTGCAGGCCCACTATGGCTACACCTTC.

About this clone itself: The same CDR3 can be traced to other DNA sequences in this sample. J is TRBJ2-5 and V is TRBV5-1; D is unresolved. V was clipped by 0 bases and J by 2 bases, with 8 bases between them. Germline CDR1 is SGHRS and CDR2 is YFSETQ. This CDR3 region has 14 residues. The CDR3 loop reads CASSLAGPQETQYF. In DNA, the CDR3 is TGCGCCAGCAGCTTGGCCGGGCCGCAAGAGACCCAGTACTTC. The variable domain in full, with the rest retrieved from reference TRBV5-1 and TRBJ2-5, is KAGVTQTPRYLIKTRGQQVTLSCSPISGHRSVSWYQQTPGQGLQFLFEYFSETQRNKGNFPGRFSGRQFSNSRSEMNVSTLELGDSALYLCASSLAGPQETQYFGPGTRLLVL.

This clone appeared once. The chain combines TRBV19 with TRBJ2-1, with D unresolved. The length of the CDR3 is 11 residues. CDR1 and CDR2 from the germline V gene are LNHDA and SQIVND (reference sequence). V was trimmed by 6 bases and J by 10 bases, leaving 10 bases between them. CDR3 sequence (DNA): TGTGCCAGTAGCAGCTATAGAGAGCAGTTCTTC. It yields the protein CASSSYREQFF.

The J gene is TRBJ2-5, the V gene TRBV5-1; D is uncertain. The better agreement between TRBJ2-7 and the DNA end casts doubt on the J call. The CDR3 covers 10 residues. CDR1 SGHRS and CDR2 YFSETQ come from the germline V gene. CDR3 amino acids: CASTEGEQYF. CDR3 in DNA: TGCGCCAGCACTGAAGGCGAGCAGTACTTC.

The chain has TRBV5-1 and TRBJ2-2; 8 nucleotides line up with TRBD1. Germline loops: CDR1 SGHRS, CDR2 YFSETQ. Trimming cost V 3 bases and J 3 bases; bases outside gene matches: 10. The CDR3 sequence is 17 residues long. DNA of the CDR3: TGCGCCAGCAGCTCCTCCCCAGGGGGCAGTTACACCGGGGAGCTGTTTTTT. It translates to CASSSSPGGSYTGELFF.

The chain carries TRBV6-1 and TRBJ1-2; D is undetermined. This CDR3 is 13 amino acids long. The V end lost 4 bases, the J end lost 3 bases, and 9 bases lay between the germline ends. The germline V gene encodes CDR1 MNHNS and CDR2 SASEGT. The CDR3 DNA reads TGTGCCAGCAGTGTTCGGACGGACTATGGCTACACCTTC. Translating it yields CASSVRTDYGYTF.

This clone was observed a handful of times. The CDR3 coding sequence is TGTGCCAGTAGTATATATCCAGGGGGTAACGCTCAGCCCCAGCATTTT. It is translated as CASSIYPGGNAQPQHF. The V call is TRBV19, the J call TRBJ1-5; 7 nucleotides line up with TRBD1. Germline V gene lookup returns CDR1 LNHDA and CDR2 SQIVND (reference sequence). There are 16 residues in the CDR3. The V segment lost 2 bases and the J segment 6 bases; nucleotides outside the gene matches: 10.

A single count supports this clone. Germline is not matched at one junction end, which may reflect a read error. The CDR3 nucleotides read TGCGCCAGCAGCTTAGGGGCCCAAAGCTCCTACGAGCGGTACTTC. It codes for CASSLGAQSSYERYF. The chain links TRBV5-1 to TRBJ2-7; D possibly corresponds to TRBD1 (5 bases). Germline CDR1 SGHRS, CDR2 YFSETQ. There are 15 residues in the CDR3.

The chain couples TRBV5-1 to TRBJ2-7, with 9 bases fitting TRBD2. The CDR3 runs 18 residues. From germline, CDR1 is SGHRS and CDR2 YFSETQ. V shed 1 base and J 3 bases; nucleotides not matched to a gene: 14. The DNA for the CDR3 is TGCGCCAGCAGCTTGTGGGCTAGCGGGACCGGAACTTTCTACGAGCAGTACTTC. Protein: CASSLWASGTGTFYEQYF.

V gene TRBV11-2 combines with J gene TRBJ2-7; D perhaps matches TRBD2 (5 bases). Germline CDR1 reads SGHAT; CDR2 reads FQNNGV. V shed 5 bases and J shed 6 bases, with 14 bases lying between them. The CDR3 covers 13 residues. DNA for the CDR3: TGTGCCAGCAGCACGGACTGGTCGGGCGAGCAGTACTTC. Translation gives CASSTDWSGEQYF.

V and J are TRBV5-1 and TRBJ2-4, with 9 nucleotides matching TRBD1. The CDR3 is 14 residues long. The junction had 6 bases not matched to a gene; V was cut back by 3 bases and J by 8 bases. Germline V gene data show CDR1 as SGHRS and CDR2 as YFSETQ. In nucleotides, the CDR3 is TGCGCCAGCAGCTCCGGACAGGGGAGAGACATTCAGTACTTC. Translation gives CASSSGQGRDIQYF.

This clone was picked up a small number of times. V is TRBV2 and J is TRBJ1-1; the D is unclear. V lost 5 bases and J lost 1, with 11 bases in between. Germline CDR1 SNHLY, CDR2 FYNNEI. CDR3 size: 14 residues. CDR3 region: CASSFWSPNTEAFF. CDR3 nucleotide sequence: TGTGCCAGCAGTTTCTGGTCCCCGAACACTGAAGCTTTCTTT.

The chain employs TRBV6-6 and TRBJ2-3, with D possibly matching TRBD2 (6 bases). CDR3 length: 14 residues. The germline V gene has CDR1 MNHNY and CDR2 SVGAGI (reference sequence). V was clipped by 10 bases and J by 0 bases, with 14 bases between them. The CDR3 DNA follows: TGTGCCATCTCTGGGGGGTTCAGCACAGATACGCAGTATTTT. This translates into CAISGGFSTDTQYF.

CDR3: CASSEWGTDTQYF. CDR3 DNA: TGCGCCAGCAGTGAGTGGGGAACAGATACGCAGTATTTT. The chain is built from TRBV10-1 and TRBJ2-3; no clear D gene. The V gene lost 1 base and the J gene lost 3 bases, with 5 bases spanning the gap. Germline V gene lookup returns CDR1 WNHNN and CDR2 SYGVQD (reference sequence). The CDR3 sequence is 13 residues long.

The chain carries TRBV30 and TRBJ1-1; D is possibly TRBD1 (5 bases). Germline V gene lookup returns CDR1 GTSNPN and CDR2 SVGIG (reference sequence). The CDR3 is 14 residues long. The V end was cut by 2 bases, the J end by 1 base, with 11 bases between. The CDR3 region has the DNA TGTGCCTGGAGTACCCTAACAGGGAACACTGAAGCTTTCTTT. It is translated as CAWSTLTGNTEAFF.

J is TRBJ1-1 and V is TRBV7-9, with 9 bases aligning to TRBD1. The CDR3 loop spans 17 amino acids. Trimming at V came to 5 bases and at J to 4 bases, leaving 14 bases not matched to a gene. Per the germline V gene, CDR1 is SEHNR and CDR2 is FQNEAQ (reference sequence). The CDR3 loop is CASSPGTGLFRSTEAFF. The CDR3 nucleotides are TGTGCCAGCAGCCCCGGGACAGGGCTATTTCGGAGCACTGAAGCTTTCTTT.

This clone was seen a few times. V usage is TRBV7-2 and J usage is TRBJ2-1, with a weak D call TRBD2 (5 bases). Trimming shortened V by 5 bases and J by 8 bases, and 16 bases separated the two germline ends. In germline, CDR1 is SGHTA, CDR2 FQGNSA. The CDR3 has 14 amino acids. The CDR3 DNA sequence: TGTGCCAGCAGCCCCCGGACTGTGAGTTATGAGCAGTTCTTC. Protein sequence: CASSPRTVSYEQFF.

This rearrangement joins TRBV28 to TRBJ2-2, with D unresolved. Looked up from germline, CDR1 is MDHEN and CDR2 is SYDVKM. Trimming removed 3 bases at V and 2 bases at J, with 13 bases between. CDR3 size: 16 residues. The CDR3 protein is CASSFSWVPNTGELFF. CDR3 bases: TGTGCCAGCAGTTTCAGTTGGGTCCCCAACACCGGGGAGCTGTTTTTT.

The gene calls are TRBV11-2 and TRBJ2-7, with D hard to call. The CDR3 is made up of 13 amino acids. Looked up from germline, CDR1 is SGHAT and CDR2 is FQNNGV. V was trimmed by 5 bases and J by 3 bases, leaving 11 bases between them. The CDR3 DNA follows: TGTGCCAGCAGCCCGAATCCAGTCTACGAGCAGTACTTC. This translates into CASSPNPVYEQYF.

The chain combines TRBV5-4 with TRBJ1-1, with D maybe TRBD1 (6 bases). The ends were cut back, 5 bases at V and 1 base at J, with 12 bases in the middle. The CDR3 runs to 14 residues. Germline assignment: CDR1 SGHNT and CDR2 YYREEE (reference sequence). CDR3 DNA: TGTGCCAGCAGAGGAGGGGGGTCGAACACTGAAGCTTTCTTT. It translates to CASRGGGSNTEAFF.

The chain recombines TRBV5-1 with TRBJ1-6; 7 positions match TRBD1. Germline V CDR1 and CDR2: SGHRS, YFSETQ. The V segment lost 4 bases and the J segment 7 bases; nucleotides outside the gene matches: 5. CDR3 length equals 14 residues. CDR3 DNA: TGCGCCAGCAGCGTAGACAGGGTGAATTCACCCCTCCACTTT. Its translation: CASSVDRVNSPLHF.

The rearrangement joins TRBV5-1 to TRBJ2-6; 11 nucleotides align to TRBD2. Looked up from germline, CDR1 is SGHRS and CDR2 is YFSETQ. The junction had 5 bases not matched to a gene; V was cut back by 1 base and J by 2 bases. The CDR3 runs to 18 residues. Written as DNA, the CDR3 is TGCGCCAGCAGCTTGCAGACTAGCGGGACTCCTGGGGCCAACGTCCTGACTTTC. Translated, it gives CASSLQTSGTPGANVLTF.

The V call is TRBV7-8, the J call TRBJ2-1; D gene uncertain. The CDR3 loop spans 15 amino acids. Trimming shortened V by 1 base and J by 4 bases, and 11 bases separated the two germline ends. Germline loops: CDR1 SGHVS, CDR2 FQNEAQ. In DNA form, the CDR3 reads TGTGCCAGCAGCTTAGTCGTAGCTACTTACAATGAGCAGTTCTTC. As protein: CASSLVVATYNEQFF.

This chain connects TRBV5-6 to TRBJ2-7, with TRBD2 matching over 11 bases. CDR1 is SGHDT and CDR2 is YYEEEE in the germline V gene. This CDR3 spans 15 amino acids. The V gene end was trimmed by 4 bases and the J gene end by 4 bases; junction bases not matched to a gene: 7. This chain's CDR3 is CASSLISGGAYEQYF. The CDR3 region has the DNA TGTGCCAGCAGCCTCATTAGCGGGGGGGCTTACGAGCAGTACTTC. Based on the CDR3 plus reference TRBV5-6 and TRBJ2-7, the full variable domain is DAGVTQSPTHLIKTRGQQVTLRCSPKSGHDTVSWYQQALGQGPQFIFQYYEEEERQRGNFPDRFSGHQFPNYSSELNVNALLLGDSALYLCASSLISGGAYEQYFGPGTRLTVT.

This clone has just a few counts. The gene calls are TRBV5-5 and TRBJ1-3; tentative D call: TRBD1 (5 bases). This CDR3 is 16 amino acids long. Trimming left V 3 bases short and J 1 base short, with 14 bases between. Germline CDR1 is SGHKS and CDR2 is YYEKEE (reference sequence). The CDR3 protein is CASSWDLRGSGNTIYF. The CDR3 coding sequence is TGTGCCAGCAGCTGGGACCTGAGGGGATCTGGAAACACCATATATTTT.

In its sample, this clone was seen a few times. The chain links TRBV27 to TRBJ1-5; 7 positions match TRBD1. Germline assignment: CDR1 MNHEY and CDR2 SMNVEV (reference sequence). J lost 4 bases, V lost 3 bases, and 0 bases had no gene match. The CDR3 is made up of 13 amino acids. Written as DNA, the CDR3 is TGTGCCAGCAGTTTGGACAGGAATCAGCCCCAGCATTTT. Its protein product is CASSLDRNQPQHF.

A note on this clone: The same CDR3 also results from other DNA sequences found in this sample. The genes are TRBV7-9 and TRBJ2-7; no definite D call. CDR1 is SEHNR and CDR2 is FQNEAQ in the germline V gene (reference sequence). The CDR3 contains 13 residues. With 4 bases removed from V and 3 bases from J, the gap between germline ends came to 10 bases. CDR3 nucleotide sequence: TGTGCCAGCAGCTCGGGCCAGAGCTACGAGCAGTACTTC. Residues: CASSSGQSYEQYF.

The genes are TRBV15 and TRBJ1-4, with TRBD1 matching 9 bases. This CDR3 has 14 amino acids. Trimming at V came to 5 bases and at J to 10 bases, leaving 8 bases not matched to a gene. The germline V gene encodes CDR1 LNHNV and CDR2 YYDKDF (reference sequence). The CDR3 DNA reads as TGTGCCACCAGCCCGGACAGGGGACTGCGAAAACTGTTTTTT. This translates into CATSPDRGLRKLFF.

This chain links TRBV27 with TRBJ1-1; TRBD1 is a possible D gene (6 bases). The CDR3 is 15 amino acids. The V and J ends lost 2 bases and 5 bases respectively, with 15 bases between them. From germline, CDR1 is MNHEY and CDR2 SMNVEV (reference sequence). The CDR3 is CASSLQPGARTEAFF. CDR3 nucleotides: TGTGCCAGCAGTTTACAACCGGGGGCGCGTACTGAAGCTTTCTTT.

With respect to this clone: This sample includes further DNA sequences coding for the same CDR3. V is TRBV7-2 and J is TRBJ2-4, with D hard to call. The CDR3 loop spans 14 amino acids. CDR1 is SGHTA and CDR2 is FQGNSA in the germline V gene. Trimming pared 3 bases from V and 0 bases from J, leaving 6 bases between. The CDR3 DNA reads TGTGCCAGCAGCTTGGCCCTAGCCAAAAACATTCAGTACTTC. Its translation is CASSLALAKNIQYF. The full variable domain, with the rest looked up from reference TRBV7-2 and TRBJ2-4, is GAGVSQSPSNKVTEKGKDVELRCDPISGHTALYWYRQSLGQGLEFLIYFQGNSAPDKSGLPSDRFSAERTGGSVSTLTIQRTQQEDSAVYLCASSLALAKNIQYFGAGTRLSVL.